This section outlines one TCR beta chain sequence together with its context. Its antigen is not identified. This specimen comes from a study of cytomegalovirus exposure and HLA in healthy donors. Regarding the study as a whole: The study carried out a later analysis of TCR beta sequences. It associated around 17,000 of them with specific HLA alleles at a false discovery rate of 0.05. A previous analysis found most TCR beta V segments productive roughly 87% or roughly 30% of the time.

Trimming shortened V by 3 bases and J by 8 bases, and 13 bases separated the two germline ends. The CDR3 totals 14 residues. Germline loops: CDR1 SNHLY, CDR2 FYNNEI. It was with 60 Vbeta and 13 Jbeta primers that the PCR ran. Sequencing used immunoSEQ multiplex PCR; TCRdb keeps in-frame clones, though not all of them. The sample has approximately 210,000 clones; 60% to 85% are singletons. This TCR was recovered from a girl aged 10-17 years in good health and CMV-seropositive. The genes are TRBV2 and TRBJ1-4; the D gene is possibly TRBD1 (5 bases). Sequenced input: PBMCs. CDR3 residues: CASSDARDEEKLFF. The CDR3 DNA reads TGTGCCAGCAGTGACGCCAGGGATGAAGAAAAACTGTTTTTT.